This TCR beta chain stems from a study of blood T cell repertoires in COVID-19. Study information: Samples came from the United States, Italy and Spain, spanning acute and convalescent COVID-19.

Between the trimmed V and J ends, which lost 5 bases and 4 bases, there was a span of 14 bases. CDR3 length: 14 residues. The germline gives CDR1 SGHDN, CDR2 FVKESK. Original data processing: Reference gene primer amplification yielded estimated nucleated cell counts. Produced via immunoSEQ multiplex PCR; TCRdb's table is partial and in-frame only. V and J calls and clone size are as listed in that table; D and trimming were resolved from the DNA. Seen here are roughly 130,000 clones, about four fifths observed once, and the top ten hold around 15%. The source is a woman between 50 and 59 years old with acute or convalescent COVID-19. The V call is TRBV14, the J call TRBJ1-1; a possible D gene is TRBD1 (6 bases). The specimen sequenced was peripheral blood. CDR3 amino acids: CASSAGTPGTEAFF. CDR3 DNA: TGTGCCAGCAGCGCCGGGACACCAGGCACTGAAGCTTTCTTT.